This T cell receptor (beta chain) came from a study of CD8+ T cells in alopecia areata. At the level of the study: Those treated were given oral tofacitinib at 5 to 10 mg twice daily. It was 6 to 18 months of tofacitinib, and then there were 6 months off drug. Study conclusions and caveats: It was less clear whether patients shared TCRs than it was in mice, possibly because of HLA.

Regarding this clone: Its antigen is undetermined.

The authors extracted RNA and reverse transcribed it into cDNA as the sequencing template. Assay used: immunoSEQ multiplex PCR; TCRdb lists only in-frame clones, some missing. The sample yields about 160,000 clones, more than 40% seen once. CDR1 is MDHEN and CDR2 is SYDVKM in the germline V gene. Trimming left V 6 bases short and J 7 bases short, with 23 bases between. This CDR3 contains 16 residues. The chain uses TRBV28 and TRBJ2-3; tentatively, D is TRBD2 (6 bases). The receptor comes from a human donor with alopecia areata. Sequenced sample: CD4+ T cells sorted from blood. The CDR3 protein is CASSPGGSPARHTQYF. Written as DNA, the CDR3 is TGTGCCAGCAGCCCAGGAGGGAGCCCCGCCCGCCATACGCAGTATTTT.